Listed below are T cell receptor beta chains from one sample, sequenced in a study of blood T cell repertoires in COVID-19. The assay was immunoSEQ multiplex PCR, and TCRdb's table has in-frame clones only and misses some. The sample lists some 260,000 clones, around 84% occurring once. The sequenced sample consisted of PBMCs or T cells enriched from blood (not recorded which). The receptors were sampled from a man aged 25-45 years with acute COVID-19. Each CDR3 is given with its conserved first and last residue. Fields, in order: CDR3 length, D gene, V gene, J gene, CDR3 protein. A D gene is named only where the DNA matches it firmly.

cdr3_length: 15; d_call: TRBD1; v_call: TRBV9; j_call: TRBJ1-1; cdr3_aa: CASSVAGTESAEAFF
cdr3_length: 15; d_call: TRBD2; v_call: TRBV7-2; j_call: TRBJ2-5; cdr3_aa: CASSLEAGEQETQYF
cdr3_length: 15; d_call: TRBD1; v_call: TRBV7-2; j_call: TRBJ2-1; cdr3_aa: CASSLSQGAFNEQFF
cdr3_length: 14; d_call: NA; v_call: TRBV5-1; j_call: TRBJ2-1; cdr3_aa: CASSLGTNYNEQFF
cdr3_length: 12; d_call: NA; v_call: TRBV28; j_call: TRBJ1-2; cdr3_aa: CACWGDDYGYTF
cdr3_length: 14; d_call: NA; v_call: TRBV5-5; j_call: TRBJ1-1; cdr3_aa: CASSLFVMNTEAFF
cdr3_length: 15; d_call: TRBD1; v_call: TRBV6-6; j_call: TRBJ2-3; cdr3_aa: CASSNGQASTDTQYF
cdr3_length: 14; d_call: NA; v_call: TRBV5-5; j_call: TRBJ1-5; cdr3_aa: CASSSTTGFQPQHF
cdr3_length: 15; d_call: NA; v_call: TRBV11-2; j_call: TRBJ2-2; cdr3_aa: CASSLEGGSPGELFF
cdr3_length: 15; d_call: NA; v_call: TRBV4-2; j_call: TRBJ1-5; cdr3_aa: CASSPLGQVSQPQHF
cdr3_length: 15; d_call: TRBD1; v_call: TRBV2; j_call: TRBJ2-1; cdr3_aa: CASSKTGGSYNEQFF